A single T cell receptor (beta chain) is shown here with its context. V shed 0 bases and J shed 3 bases, with 9 bases lying between them. CDR3 length equals 14 residues. The germline CDR1 and CDR2 sequences are KGHSH and LQKENI. The data were taken from a study of control samples from healthy donors and cancer patients. Measured with immunoSEQ multiplex PCR; TCRdb has only the in-frame clones, and not every one. The sample gives more than 95,000 clones, 80% to 90% of which show up once; 2.5% to 3.5% is in the top ten. Sequencing input: blood. This clonotype originated in a man aged 60 to 75 in good health. The rearrangement joins TRBV18 to TRBJ2-7, with a tentative D call TRBD2 (5 bases). CDR3 bases: TGTGCCAGCTCACCACCTACGGGGTACTACGAGCAGTACTTC. Translating it yields CASSPPTGYYEQYF.